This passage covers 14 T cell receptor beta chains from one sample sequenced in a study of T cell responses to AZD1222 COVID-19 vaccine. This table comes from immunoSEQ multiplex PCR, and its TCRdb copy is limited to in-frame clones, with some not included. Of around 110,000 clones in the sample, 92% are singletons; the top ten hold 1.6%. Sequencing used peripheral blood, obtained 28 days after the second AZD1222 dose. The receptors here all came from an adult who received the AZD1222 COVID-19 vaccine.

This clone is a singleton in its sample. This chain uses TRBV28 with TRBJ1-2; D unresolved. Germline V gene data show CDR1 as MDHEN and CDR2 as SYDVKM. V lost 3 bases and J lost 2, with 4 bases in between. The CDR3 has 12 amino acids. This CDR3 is CASSLWNYGYTF. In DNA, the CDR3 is TGTGCCAGCAGTTTGTGGAACTATGGCTACACCTTC.

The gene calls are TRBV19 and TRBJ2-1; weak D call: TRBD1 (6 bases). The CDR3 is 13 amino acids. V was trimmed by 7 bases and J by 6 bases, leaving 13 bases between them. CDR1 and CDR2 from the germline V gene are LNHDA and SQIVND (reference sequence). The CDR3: CASKGEWFNEQFF. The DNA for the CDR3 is TGTGCCAGTAAGGGGGAGTGGTTCAATGAGCAGTTCTTC.

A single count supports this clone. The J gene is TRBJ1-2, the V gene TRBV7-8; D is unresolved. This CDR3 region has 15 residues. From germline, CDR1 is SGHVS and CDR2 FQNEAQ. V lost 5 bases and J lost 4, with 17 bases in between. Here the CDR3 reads CASSPRRTDLYGYTF. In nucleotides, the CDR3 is TGTGCCAGCAGCCCCCGGCGGACGGACCTCTATGGCTACACCTTC. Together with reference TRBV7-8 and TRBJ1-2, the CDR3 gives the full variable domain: GAGVSQSPRYKVAKRGQDVALRCDPISGHVSLFWYQQALGQGPEFLTYFQNEAQLDKSGLPSDRFFAERPEGSVSTLKIQRTQQEDSAVYLCASSPRRTDLYGYTFGSGTRLTVV.

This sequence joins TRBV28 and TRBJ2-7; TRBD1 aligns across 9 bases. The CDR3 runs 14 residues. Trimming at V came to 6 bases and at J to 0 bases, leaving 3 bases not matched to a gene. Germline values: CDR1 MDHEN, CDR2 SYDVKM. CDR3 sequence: CASSWGQGSYEQYF. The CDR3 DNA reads TGTGCCAGCAGCTGGGGACAGGGCTCCTACGAGCAGTACTTC.

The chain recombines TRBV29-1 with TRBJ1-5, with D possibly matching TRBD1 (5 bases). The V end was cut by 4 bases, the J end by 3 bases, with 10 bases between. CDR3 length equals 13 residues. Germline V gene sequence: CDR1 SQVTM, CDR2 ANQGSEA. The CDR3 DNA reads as TGCAGCGTTGCCGGGGGTTTCAATCAGCCCCAGCATTTT. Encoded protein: CSVAGGFNQPQHF.

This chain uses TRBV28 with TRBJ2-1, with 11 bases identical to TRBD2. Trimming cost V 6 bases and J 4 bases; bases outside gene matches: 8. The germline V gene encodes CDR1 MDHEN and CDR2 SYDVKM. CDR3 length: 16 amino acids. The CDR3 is CASSVFTSGRYNEQFF. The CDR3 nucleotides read TGTGCCAGCAGCGTCTTCACTAGCGGGAGATACAATGAGCAGTTCTTC.

The CDR3, as DNA: TGTGCCAGCAGTGGAGGCGGAGGGGCGCAGCCCCAGCATTTT. This codes for CASSGGGGAQPQHF. This chain links TRBV2 with TRBJ1-5, with D perhaps TRBD1 (5 bases). CDR3 length: 14 amino acids. CDR1 is SNHLY, CDR2 FYNNEI, per germline. Trimming took 4 bases from V and 7 from J, leaving 14 bases between them.

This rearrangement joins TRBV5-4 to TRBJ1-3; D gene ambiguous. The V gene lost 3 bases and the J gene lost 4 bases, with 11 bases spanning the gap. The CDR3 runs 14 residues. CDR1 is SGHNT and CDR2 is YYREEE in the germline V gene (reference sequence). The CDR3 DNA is TGTGCCAGCAGCTCCATAGGGTCAGGAAACACCATATATTTT. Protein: CASSSIGSGNTIYF.

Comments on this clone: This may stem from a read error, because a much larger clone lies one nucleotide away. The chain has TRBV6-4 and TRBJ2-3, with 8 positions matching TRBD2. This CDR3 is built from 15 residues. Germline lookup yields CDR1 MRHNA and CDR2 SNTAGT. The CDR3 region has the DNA TGTGTCAGCAGTGACTCTAGCGGGAGCACAGATACGCAGTATTTT. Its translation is CVSSDSSGSTDTQYF.

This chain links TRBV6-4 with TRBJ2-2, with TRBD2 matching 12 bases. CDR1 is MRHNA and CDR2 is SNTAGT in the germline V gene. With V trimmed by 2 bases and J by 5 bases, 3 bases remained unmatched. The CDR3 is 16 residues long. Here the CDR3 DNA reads TGTGCCAGCAGTGACCAAGGGACTAGCGGGACCGGGGAGCTGTTTTTT. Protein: CASSDQGTSGTGELFF.

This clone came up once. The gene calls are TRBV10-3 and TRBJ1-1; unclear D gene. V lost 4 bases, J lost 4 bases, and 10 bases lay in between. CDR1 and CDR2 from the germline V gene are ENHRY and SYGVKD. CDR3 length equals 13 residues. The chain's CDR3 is CAISVDTATEAFF. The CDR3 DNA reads TGTGCCATCAGTGTTGACACCGCCACTGAAGCTTTCTTT.

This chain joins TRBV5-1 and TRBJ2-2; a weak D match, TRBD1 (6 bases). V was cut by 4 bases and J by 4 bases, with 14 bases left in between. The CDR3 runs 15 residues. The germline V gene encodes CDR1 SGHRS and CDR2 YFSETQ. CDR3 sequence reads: CASSPGEMGTGELFF. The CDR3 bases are TGCGCCAGCAGCCCAGGGGAAATGGGCACCGGGGAGCTGTTTTTT.

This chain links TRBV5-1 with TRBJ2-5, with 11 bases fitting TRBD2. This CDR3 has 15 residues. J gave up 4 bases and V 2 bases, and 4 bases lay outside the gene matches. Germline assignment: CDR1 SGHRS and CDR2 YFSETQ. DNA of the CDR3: TGCGCCAGCAGCTTCGGGACTAGCGGAGGAGAGACCCAGTACTTC. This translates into CASSFGTSGGETQYF. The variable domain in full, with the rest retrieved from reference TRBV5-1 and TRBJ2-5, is KAGVTQTPRYLIKTRGQQVTLSCSPISGHRSVSWYQQTPGQGLQFLFEYFSETQRNKGNFPGRFSGRQFSNSRSEMNVSTLELGDSALYLCASSFGTSGGETQYFGPGTRLLVL.

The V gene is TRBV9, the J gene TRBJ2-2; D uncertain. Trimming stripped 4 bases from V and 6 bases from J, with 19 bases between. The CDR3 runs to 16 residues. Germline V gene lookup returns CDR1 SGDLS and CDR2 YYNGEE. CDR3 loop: CASSLAGRTPPGELFF. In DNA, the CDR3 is TGTGCCAGCAGCCTCGCCGGGCGTACGCCTCCCGGGGAGCTGTTTTTT.